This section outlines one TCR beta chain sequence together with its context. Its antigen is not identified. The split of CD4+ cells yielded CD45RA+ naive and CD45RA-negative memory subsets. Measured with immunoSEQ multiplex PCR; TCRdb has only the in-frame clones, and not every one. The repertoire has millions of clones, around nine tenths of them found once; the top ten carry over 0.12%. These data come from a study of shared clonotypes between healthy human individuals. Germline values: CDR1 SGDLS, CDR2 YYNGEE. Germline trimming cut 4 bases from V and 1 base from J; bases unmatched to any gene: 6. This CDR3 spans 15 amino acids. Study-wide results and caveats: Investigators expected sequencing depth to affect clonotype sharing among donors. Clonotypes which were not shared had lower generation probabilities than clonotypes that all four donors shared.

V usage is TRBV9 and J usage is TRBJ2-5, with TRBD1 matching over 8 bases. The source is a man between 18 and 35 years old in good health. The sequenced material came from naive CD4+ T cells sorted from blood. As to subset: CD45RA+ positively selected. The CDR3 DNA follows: TGTGCCAGCAGCCTAACGACAGGGGCCCAAGAGACCCAGTACTTC. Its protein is CASSLTTGAQETQYF.